The rows below give T cell receptor beta chains drawn from one sample of a study of blood T cell repertoires in COVID-19. The method was immunoSEQ multiplex PCR; TCRdb's version includes in-frame clones alone and lacks a portion of them. The table lists just over 250,000 clones, about 88% of them singletons. Sequencing was carried out using peripheral blood. The receptors originated from a man aged 55-75 years who had recovered from COVID-19. Both conserved end residues are part of each CDR3. Expanded clones are given a class, and other clones once, few, many or no size at all.

clone_size v_call cdr3_aa
- TRBV6-5 CASSPSGSSGNTIYF
few TRBV18 CASSQGGQADTEAFF
- TRBV11-2 CASSLRVGEAFF
- TRBV9 CASSGGTSGGKLYEQYF
- TRBV6-2/TRBV6-3 CASSYLNQPQHF
- TRBV29-1 CSVSTAGTAIHGYTF
- TRBV5-8 CASSWGLAGAQGETQYF
- TRBV19 CASSRRGTYQETQYF
- TRBV18 CASSPGGQIYYEQYF
- TRBV20-1 CSASNRGTDTQYF
- TRBV13 CASSREPSYGYTF
- TRBV6-2/TRBV6-3 CASSPSDRDSSEQYF
- TRBV18 CASSPATGGYNEQFF
- TRBV19 CASSMGRGAPPGELFF
- TRBV7-2 CASSLGAPPQGAVYGYTF
- TRBV5-4 CASSLGTSGIQETQYF
- TRBV9 CASSVVGQRLNTGELFF
once TRBV5-4 CASSSDFSGANVLTF
- TRBV27 CASSFGAPAHNEQFF
- TRBV6-1 CASREGGSEQYF
- TRBV5-4 CASSSGLTQETQYF
- TRBV5-4 CASSSGQGAAGNTIYF
- TRBV2 CASSARQGDHGYTF
- TRBV11-2 CASSGQQYNEQFF
- TRBV12-3/TRBV12-4 CASSRDSTGELFF
- TRBV9 CASTPTVGGYEQYF
- TRBV4-2 CASSQESAGPYNEQFF
- TRBV3-1/TRBV3-2 CASSQARTTSGERNEQFF
- TRBV5-1 CASSFTPGTGGTTEAFF
- TRBV18 CASSLWGVSTEAFF
- TRBV5-1 CASSGNRGRTEAFF
- TRBV7-6 CASSSRQGMNTEAFF
- TRBV9 CASSVSLAGDANTGELFF
- TRBV27 CASSLSGRVLNQPQHF
- TRBV5-1 CASSLTGSYEQYF
- TRBV5-1 CASNLDRGWDGYTF
- TRBV11-2 CASSYPGQEYNYGYTF
- TRBV7-9 CASSLGEVADEKLFF
- TRBV7-9 CASSLGQSTDTQYF
few TRBV14 CASSQGQGLARTEAFF
few TRBV18 CASSQGWSEQYF
once TRBV5-1 CATSRDSAYNEQFF
- TRBV6-2/TRBV6-3 CASSYSSLAGGLETQYF
- TRBV7-8 CASSVSGVFGNQPQHF
- TRBV6-1 CASSDGTTYEKLFF
- TRBV11-3 CASSHRLASNNEQFF
- TRBV2 CASSGGQGAHGYTF
- TRBV7-2 CASSSRGGAGRADTQYF
- TRBV6-6 CASSYRDRGNQPQHF
- TRBV3-1/TRBV3-2 CASSPGDRNQPQHF
- TRBV5-1 CASTQDSTADEQYF
- TRBV7-3 CASSSVAGGRNEQFF
once TRBV5-1 CASSRQGATNEKLFF
- TRBV27 CASSLGGNSPLHF
- TRBV9 CASTYTGGDYGYTF
- TRBV7-2 CASSSQVGDTWGNEQFF
- TRBV23-1 CASSQSRGIQYF
- TRBV19 CASSRGRGSDYGYTF
- TRBV27 CASSLGANYGYTF